Listed below are T cell receptor beta chains from one sample, sequenced in a study of T cell responses to AZD1222 COVID-19 vaccine. Profiling relied on immunoSEQ multiplex PCR, and the TCRdb table lists in-frame clones only, not all of them. The sample shows approximately 190,000 clones, almost 95% of them seen only once. Sequenced here: peripheral blood, sampled on day 0 of AZD1222 vaccination. These receptors all stem from an adult in good health. CDR3s include the opening cysteine and the closing phenylalanine or tryptophan. A D gene is named only where the DNA matches it firmly. Clone size is shown for a subset of rows, as once, few, many or a class of expanded clone.

abundance: .; v_gene: TRBV25-1; d_gene: .; j_gene: TRBJ1-2; CDR3aa: CASSGGTKGDYGYTF; CDR3nt: TGTGCCAGCAGCGGCGGGACGAAGGGCGACTATGGCTACACCTTC
abundance: .; v_gene: TRBV29-1; d_gene: .; j_gene: TRBJ1-2; CDR3aa: CSVRDEGLVGYTF; CDR3nt: TGCAGCGTCCGGGACGAGGGTCTGGTAGGCTACACCTTC
abundance: .; v_gene: TRBV7-9; d_gene: .; j_gene: TRBJ1-6; CDR3aa: CASSLGTFGNSPLHF; CDR3nt: TGTGCCAGCAGCTTAGGGACATTCGGGAATTCACCCCTCCACTTT
abundance: .; v_gene: TRBV7-9; d_gene: TRBD1; j_gene: TRBJ1-1; CDR3aa: CASSSGTGGRNTEAFF; CDR3nt: TGTGCCAGCAGCTCCGGGACAGGGGGCAGGAACACTGAAGCTTTCTTT
abundance: .; v_gene: TRBV20-1; d_gene: .; j_gene: TRBJ2-5; CDR3aa: CSAEKRETQYF; CDR3nt: TGCAGTGCTGAGAAGCGGGAGACCCAGTACTTC
abundance: .; v_gene: TRBV4-1; d_gene: TRBD2; j_gene: TRBJ2-7; CDR3aa: CASSHSGTGDYEQYF; CDR3nt: TGCGCCAGCAGCCACAGCGGGACGGGCGACTACGAGCAGTACTTC
abundance: .; v_gene: TRBV3-1/TRBV3-2; d_gene: .; j_gene: TRBJ2-6; CDR3aa: CASGGTGSSGANVLTF; CDR3nt: TGTGCCAGCGGCGGGACGGGAAGCTCTGGGGCCAACGTCCTGACTTTC
abundance: .; v_gene: TRBV12-5; d_gene: .; j_gene: TRBJ2-7; CDR3aa: CASGFDTSYEQYF; CDR3nt: TGTGCTAGTGGCTTTGACACCTCCTACGAGCAGTACTTC
abundance: .; v_gene: TRBV5-5; d_gene: .; j_gene: TRBJ1-3; CDR3aa: CASSLWGVSGNTIYF; CDR3nt: TGTGCCAGCAGCTTGTGGGGGGTCTCTGGAAACACCATATATTTT
abundance: .; v_gene: TRBV29-1; d_gene: .; j_gene: TRBJ1-2; CDR3aa: CSVEERGPDYGYTF; CDR3nt: TGCAGCGTTGAAGAGAGAGGGCCGGACTATGGCTACACCTTC
abundance: .; v_gene: TRBV5-1; d_gene: .; j_gene: TRBJ2-2; CDR3aa: CASSLAAQGRNTGELFF; CDR3nt: TGCGCCAGCAGCTTGGCCGCTCAGGGGAGGAACACCGGGGAGCTGTTTTTT
abundance: .; v_gene: TRBV3-1/TRBV3-2; d_gene: TRBD2; j_gene: TRBJ2-5; CDR3aa: CASSLAGGHQETQYF; CDR3nt: TGTGCCAGCAGCCTAGCGGGGGGACACCAAGAGACCCAGTACTTC
abundance: .; v_gene: TRBV19; d_gene: .; j_gene: TRBJ1-1; CDR3aa: CASIRGENTEAFF; CDR3nt: TGTGCCAGTATAAGAGGGGAGAACACTGAAGCTTTCTTT
abundance: .; v_gene: TRBV18; d_gene: .; j_gene: TRBJ1-1; CDR3aa: CASSPAAGTNPVNTEAFF; CDR3nt: TGTGCCAGCTCACCAGCCGCGGGGACGAACCCGGTGAACACTGAAGCTTTCTTT
abundance: .; v_gene: TRBV14; d_gene: .; j_gene: TRBJ2-2; CDR3aa: CASSPASAGTGELFF; CDR3nt: TGTGCCAGCAGCCCGGCCTCGGCGGGCACCGGGGAGCTGTTTTTT
abundance: .; v_gene: TRBV28; d_gene: TRBD1; j_gene: TRBJ1-5; CDR3aa: CASSPPPGQGAPNSNQPQHF; CDR3nt: TGTGCCAGCAGCCCGCCGCCGGGACAGGGGGCTCCTAATAGCAATCAGCCCCAGCATTTT
abundance: .; v_gene: TRBV5-5; d_gene: .; j_gene: TRBJ2-1; CDR3aa: CASSRNRDEQFF; CDR3nt: TGTGCCAGCAGCCGGAACAGGGATGAGCAGTTCTTC
abundance: .; v_gene: TRBV19; d_gene: TRBD1; j_gene: TRBJ1-2; CDR3aa: CASSPGTGLGYTF; CDR3nt: TGTGCCAGTAGTCCAGGGACAGGGTTGGGCTACACCTTC
abundance: .; v_gene: TRBV3-1/TRBV3-2; d_gene: TRBD1; j_gene: TRBJ1-4; CDR3aa: CASSYLEGATNEKLFF; CDR3nt: TGTGCCAGCAGCTACCTCGAGGGGGCTACTAATGAAAAACTGTTTTTT
abundance: .; v_gene: TRBV19; d_gene: .; j_gene: TRBJ1-2; CDR3aa: CASSRRRDGSYGYTF; CDR3nt: TGTGCCAGTAGTAGACGTCGGGACGGTTCCTATGGCTACACCTTC
abundance: .; v_gene: TRBV6-6; d_gene: .; j_gene: TRBJ1-5; CDR3aa: CASSYRVVGNQPQHF; CDR3nt: TGTGCCAGCAGTTACAGGGTGGTGGGCAATCAGCCCCAGCATTTT
abundance: .; v_gene: TRBV6-5; d_gene: TRBD1; j_gene: TRBJ1-5; CDR3aa: CASSWGTGYQPQHF; CDR3nt: TGTGCCAGCTCCTGGGGGACAGGGTATCAGCCCCAGCATTTT
abundance: .; v_gene: TRBV5-1; d_gene: .; j_gene: TRBJ2-5; CDR3aa: CASSYQETQYF; CDR3nt: TGCGCCAGCAGCTACCAAGAGACCCAGTACTTC
abundance: .; v_gene: TRBV7-8; d_gene: .; j_gene: TRBJ1-1; CDR3aa: CASSLAPRSALNTEAFF; CDR3nt: TGTGCCAGCAGCTTAGCGCCGAGAAGTGCTTTGAACACTGAAGCTTTCTTT
abundance: .; v_gene: TRBV19; d_gene: .; j_gene: TRBJ1-3; CDR3aa: CASVANLHGNTIYF; CDR3nt: TGTGCCAGTGTTGCCAACCTACACGGAAACACCATATATTTT
abundance: .; v_gene: TRBV19; d_gene: .; j_gene: TRBJ1-1; CDR3aa: CASMRRTFPQGNTEAFF; CDR3nt: TGTGCCAGTATGCGCCGGACGTTCCCCCAGGGGAACACTGAAGCTTTCTTT
abundance: .; v_gene: TRBV13; d_gene: .; j_gene: TRBJ1-1; CDR3aa: CASSFPPDTEAFF; CDR3nt: TGTGCCAGCAGCTTTCCTCCCGACACTGAAGCTTTCTTT
abundance: once; v_gene: TRBV7-8; d_gene: TRBD2; j_gene: TRBJ2-3; CDR3aa: CASSQPGLAGITDTQYF; CDR3nt: TGTGCCAGCAGCCAGCCGGGACTAGCGGGGATCACAGATACGCAGTATTTT
abundance: few; v_gene: TRBV10-1; d_gene: .; j_gene: TRBJ1-4; CDR3aa: CASSERSGEKLFF; CDR3nt: TGCGCCAGCAGTGAGAGGTCCGGTGAAAAACTGTTTTTT
abundance: .; v_gene: TRBV11-1; d_gene: .; j_gene: TRBJ1-2; CDR3aa: CASSLAPVAGYTF; CDR3nt: TGTGCCAGCAGCTTAGCCCCGGTTGCGGGCTACACCTTC
abundance: .; v_gene: TRBV30; d_gene: .; j_gene: TRBJ1-3; CDR3aa: CAWGGISGNTIYF; CDR3nt: TGTGCCTGGGGAGGGATCTCTGGAAACACCATATATTTT
abundance: .; v_gene: TRBV19; d_gene: .; j_gene: TRBJ1-3; CDR3aa: CASSIVARSHSGNTIYF; CDR3nt: TGTGCCAGTAGTATAGTAGCGCGGAGCCACTCTGGAAACACCATATATTTT
abundance: .; v_gene: TRBV7-9; d_gene: .; j_gene: TRBJ1-1; CDR3aa: CASSLWSRTEGGTEAFF; CDR3nt: TGTGCCAGCAGCTTGTGGTCCAGGACCGAGGGAGGCACTGAAGCTTTCTTT
abundance: .; v_gene: TRBV7-9; d_gene: .; j_gene: TRBJ1-4; CDR3aa: CASSLGRNNEKLFF; CDR3nt: TGTGCCAGCAGCTTAGGACGGAATAATGAAAAACTGTTTTTT
abundance: .; v_gene: TRBV7-6; d_gene: TRBD1; j_gene: TRBJ2-7; CDR3aa: CAARYQGQGILFPYEQYF; CDR3nt: TGTGCCGCCCGTTATCAGGGACAGGGTATATTATTTCCCTACGAGCAGTACTTC
abundance: .; v_gene: TRBV7-3; d_gene: .; j_gene: TRBJ2-3; CDR3aa: CASSLYTQYF; CDR3nt: TGTGCCAGCAGCCTCTACACGCAGTATTTT
abundance: once; v_gene: TRBV7-3; d_gene: .; j_gene: TRBJ1-1; CDR3aa: CASSPPQGQAFF; CDR3nt: TGTGCCAGCAGCCCCCCGCAGGGCCAAGCTTTCTTT
abundance: .; v_gene: TRBV6-5; d_gene: .; j_gene: TRBJ1-2; CDR3aa: CASSYRQDSPYGYTF; CDR3nt: TGTGCCAGCAGCTATCGGCAAGACAGCCCCTATGGCTACACCTTC
abundance: .; v_gene: TRBV3-1/TRBV3-2; d_gene: .; j_gene: TRBJ2-1; CDR3aa: CASKEGGLSYNEQFF; CDR3nt: TGTGCCAGCAAAGAGGGGGGCCTCTCCTACAATGAGCAGTTCTTC
abundance: .; v_gene: TRBV4-1; d_gene: TRBD2; j_gene: TRBJ2-4; CDR3aa: CASSQGDREENIQYF; CDR3nt: TGCGCCAGCAGCCAAGGAGATCGGGAGGAAAACATTCAGTACTTC
abundance: .; v_gene: TRBV27; d_gene: .; j_gene: TRBJ2-7; CDR3aa: CASQRSGEAYEQYF; CDR3nt: TGTGCCAGTCAAAGGTCCGGGGAAGCCTACGAGCAGTACTTC
abundance: .; v_gene: TRBV7-2; d_gene: .; j_gene: TRBJ1-5; CDR3aa: CASSQGSNQPQHF; CDR3nt: TGTGCCAGCAGCCAGGGGAGCAATCAGCCCCAGCATTTT
abundance: .; v_gene: TRBV6-5; d_gene: TRBD1; j_gene: TRBJ1-2; CDR3aa: CASSKAGQGYGYTF; CDR3nt: TGTGCCAGCAGTAAGGCGGGACAGGGCTATGGCTACACCTTC
abundance: .; v_gene: TRBV6-5; d_gene: TRBD1; j_gene: TRBJ1-4; CDR3aa: CASSWTGGTTNEKLFF; CDR3nt: TGTGCCAGCAGTTGGACAGGGGGGACGACTAATGAAAAACTGTTTTTT
abundance: few; v_gene: TRBV25-1; d_gene: .; j_gene: TRBJ1-5; CDR3aa: CASIYYWEANQPQHF; CDR3nt: TGTGCCAGCATTTACTATTGGGAGGCCAATCAGCCCCAGCATTTT
abundance: .; v_gene: TRBV5-1; d_gene: TRBD1; j_gene: TRBJ1-2; CDR3aa: CASSGTGENGYTF; CDR3nt: TGCGCCAGCAGCGGGACAGGGGAGAATGGCTACACCTTC
abundance: .; v_gene: TRBV7-9; d_gene: TRBD1; j_gene: TRBJ1-6; CDR3aa: CASSLERTGSYNSPLHF; CDR3nt: TGTGCCAGCAGCTTAGAAAGGACAGGGTCCTATAATTCACCCCTCCACTTT
abundance: .; v_gene: TRBV9; d_gene: .; j_gene: TRBJ2-3; CDR3aa: CASSVATMLDTQYF; CDR3nt: TGTGCCAGCAGCGTAGCTACGATGTTAGATACGCAGTATTTT
abundance: .; v_gene: TRBV10-3; d_gene: .; j_gene: TRBJ1-1; CDR3aa: CAISLRENTEAFF; CDR3nt: TGTGCCATCAGCCTAAGGGAAAACACTGAAGCTTTCTTT
abundance: .; v_gene: TRBV2; d_gene: TRBD1; j_gene: TRBJ2-2; CDR3aa: CASSDRDARTGESWTGELFF; CDR3nt: TGTGCCAGCAGTGATAGGGACGCTCGGACAGGGGAATCGTGGACCGGGGAGCTGTTTTTT
abundance: .; v_gene: TRBV5-1; d_gene: .; j_gene: TRBJ2-7; CDR3aa: CASSTNRAGVLGMQYF; CDR3nt: TGCGCCAGCAGCACTAACCGGGCAGGGGTCCTAGGAATGCAGTACTTC
abundance: .; v_gene: TRBV28; d_gene: TRBD1; j_gene: TRBJ1-2; CDR3aa: CASSPQPGTGDGDTF; CDR3nt: TGTGCCAGCAGTCCGCAACCCGGGACAGGGGATGGGGACACCTTC
abundance: .; v_gene: TRBV21-1; d_gene: .; j_gene: TRBJ2-2; CDR3aa: CASSKGQVNTGELFF; CDR3nt: TGTGCCAGCAGCAAGGGACAGGTGAACACCGGGGAGCTGTTTTTT
abundance: .; v_gene: TRBV2; d_gene: .; j_gene: TRBJ1-1; CDR3aa: CASTKGILNTEAFF; CDR3nt: TGTGCCAGCACCAAGGGGATATTGAACACTGAAGCTTTCTTT
abundance: .; v_gene: TRBV7-6; d_gene: .; j_gene: TRBJ2-2; CDR3aa: CASSLPGAPPGELFF; CDR3nt: TGTGCCAGCAGCTTACCGGGGGCCCCACCCGGGGAGCTGTTTTTT
abundance: .; v_gene: TRBV14; d_gene: TRBD1; j_gene: TRBJ1-6; CDR3aa: CASSLDRGGSPLHF; CDR3nt: TGTGCCAGCAGCCTGGACAGGGGTGGTTCACCCCTCCACTTT
abundance: .; v_gene: TRBV3-1/TRBV3-2; d_gene: TRBD2; j_gene: TRBJ2-7; CDR3aa: CASSLAGTSGGYEQYF; CDR3nt: TGTGCCAGCAGCCTAGCCGGGACTAGCGGGGGCTACGAGCAGTACTTC
abundance: .; v_gene: TRBV7-7; d_gene: TRBD1; j_gene: TRBJ2-5; CDR3aa: CASSTRTGGETQYF; CDR3nt: TGTGCCAGCAGCACTAGGACAGGTGGAGAGACCCAGTACTTC
abundance: .; v_gene: TRBV9; d_gene: .; j_gene: TRBJ1-1; CDR3aa: CASSGPGINTEAFF; CDR3nt: TGTGCCAGCAGCGGGCCGGGGATTAACACTGAAGCTTTCTTT
abundance: .; v_gene: TRBV7-9; d_gene: .; j_gene: TRBJ1-2; CDR3aa: CASSPLALEGYTF; CDR3nt: TGTGCCAGCAGTCCCTTGGCCCTGGAGGGCTACACCTTC